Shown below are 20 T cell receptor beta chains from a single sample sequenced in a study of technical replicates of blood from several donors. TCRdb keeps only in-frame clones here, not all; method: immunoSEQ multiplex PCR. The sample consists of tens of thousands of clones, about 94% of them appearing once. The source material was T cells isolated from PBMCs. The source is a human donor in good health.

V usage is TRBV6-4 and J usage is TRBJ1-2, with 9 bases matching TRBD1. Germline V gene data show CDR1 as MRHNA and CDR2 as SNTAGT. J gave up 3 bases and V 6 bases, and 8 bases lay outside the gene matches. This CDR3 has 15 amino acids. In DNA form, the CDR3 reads TGTGCCAGCAGAGGCAACAGGGGGCTTGACTATGGCTACACCTTC. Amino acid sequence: CASRGNRGLDYGYTF.

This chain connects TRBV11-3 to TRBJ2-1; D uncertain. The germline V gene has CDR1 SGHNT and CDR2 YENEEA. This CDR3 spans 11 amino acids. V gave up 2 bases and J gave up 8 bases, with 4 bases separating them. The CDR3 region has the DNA TGTGCCAGCAGCTTAAACTATGAGCAGTTCTTC. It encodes CASSLNYEQFF.

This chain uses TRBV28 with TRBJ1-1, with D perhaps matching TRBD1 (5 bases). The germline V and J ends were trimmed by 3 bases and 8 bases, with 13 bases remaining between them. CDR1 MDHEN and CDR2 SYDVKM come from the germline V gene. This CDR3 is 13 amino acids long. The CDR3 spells CASSFSLGAEAFF. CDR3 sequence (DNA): TGTGCCAGCAGTTTCTCCCTAGGGGCCGAAGCTTTCTTT.

The CDR3, as DNA: TGTGCCTGGACCCCGGGACTAGTCACCAATGAGCAGTTCTTC. It yields the protein CAWTPGLVTNEQFF. The chain carries TRBV30 and TRBJ2-1, with TRBD2 matching 8 bases. J lost 6 bases, V lost 4 bases, and 8 bases had no gene match. The CDR3 has 14 amino acids. Germline V gene sequence: CDR1 GTSNPN, CDR2 SVGIG (reference sequence).

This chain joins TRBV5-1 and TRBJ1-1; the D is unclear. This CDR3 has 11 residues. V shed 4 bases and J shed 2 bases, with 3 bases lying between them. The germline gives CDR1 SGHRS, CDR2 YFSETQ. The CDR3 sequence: CASSLNTEAFF. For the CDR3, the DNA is TGCGCCAGCAGCCTAAACACTGAAGCTTTCTTT. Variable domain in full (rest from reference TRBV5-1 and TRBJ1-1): KAGVTQTPRYLIKTRGQQVTLSCSPISGHRSVSWYQQTPGQGLQFLFEYFSETQRNKGNFPGRFSGRQFSNSRSEMNVSTLELGDSALYLCASSLNTEAFFGQGTRLTVV.

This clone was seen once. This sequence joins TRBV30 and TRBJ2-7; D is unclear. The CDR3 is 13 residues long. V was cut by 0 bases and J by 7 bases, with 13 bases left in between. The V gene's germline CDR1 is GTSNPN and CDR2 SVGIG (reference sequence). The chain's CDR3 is CAWSVTQALEQYF. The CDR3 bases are TGTGCCTGGAGTGTAACCCAGGCTCTGGAGCAGTACTTC.

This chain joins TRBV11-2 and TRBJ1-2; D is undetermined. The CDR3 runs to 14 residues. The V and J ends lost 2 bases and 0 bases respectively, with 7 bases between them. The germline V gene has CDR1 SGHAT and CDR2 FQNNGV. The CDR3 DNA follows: TGTGCCAGCAGCTTAAGCTTGTCTAACTATGGCTACACCTTC. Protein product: CASSLSLSNYGYTF.

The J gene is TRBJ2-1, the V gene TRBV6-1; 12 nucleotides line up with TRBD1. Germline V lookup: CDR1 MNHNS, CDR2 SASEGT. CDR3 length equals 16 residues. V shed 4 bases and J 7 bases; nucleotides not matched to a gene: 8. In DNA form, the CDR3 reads TGTGCCAGCAGTGGGTACCGGGACAGGGGGCGGAATGAGCAGTTCTTC. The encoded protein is CASSGYRDRGRNEQFF.

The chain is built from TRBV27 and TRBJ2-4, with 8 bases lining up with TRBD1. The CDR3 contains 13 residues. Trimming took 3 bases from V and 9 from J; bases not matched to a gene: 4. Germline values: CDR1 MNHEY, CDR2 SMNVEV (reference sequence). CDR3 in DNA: TGTGCCAGCAGTTTGACAGGGGTAGGCATTCAGTACTTC. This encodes CASSLTGVGIQYF.

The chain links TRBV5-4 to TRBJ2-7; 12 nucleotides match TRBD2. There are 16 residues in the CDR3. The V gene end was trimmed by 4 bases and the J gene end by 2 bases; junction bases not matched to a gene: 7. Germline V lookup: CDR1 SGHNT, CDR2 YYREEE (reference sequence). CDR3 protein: CASSTWTSGTPYEQYF. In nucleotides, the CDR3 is TGTGCCAGCAGCACCTGGACTAGCGGGACCCCCTACGAGCAGTACTTC.

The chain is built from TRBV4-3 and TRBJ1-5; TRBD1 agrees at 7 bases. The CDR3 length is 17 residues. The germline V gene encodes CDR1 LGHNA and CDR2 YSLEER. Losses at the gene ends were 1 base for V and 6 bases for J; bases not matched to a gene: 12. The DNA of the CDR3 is TGCGCCAGCAGCCAAGTCGCGACAGGGAGCGATAGTCAGCCCCAGCATTTT. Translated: CASSQVATGSDSQPQHF.

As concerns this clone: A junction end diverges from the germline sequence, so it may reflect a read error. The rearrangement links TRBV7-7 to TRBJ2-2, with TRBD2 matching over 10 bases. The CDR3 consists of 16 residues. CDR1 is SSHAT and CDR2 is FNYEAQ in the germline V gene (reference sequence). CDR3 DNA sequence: TGTGCTAGCAGCTTAGGGCTAGCGGGAGTTACCGGGGAGCTGTTTTTT. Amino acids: CASSLGLAGVTGELFF.

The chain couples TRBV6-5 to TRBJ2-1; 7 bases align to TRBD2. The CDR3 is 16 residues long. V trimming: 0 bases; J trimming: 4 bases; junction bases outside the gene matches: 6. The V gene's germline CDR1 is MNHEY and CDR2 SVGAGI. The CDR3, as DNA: TGTGCCAGCAGTTACTCCAGCGGGAAAAGATACAATGAGCAGTTCTTC. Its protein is CASSYSSGKRYNEQFF.

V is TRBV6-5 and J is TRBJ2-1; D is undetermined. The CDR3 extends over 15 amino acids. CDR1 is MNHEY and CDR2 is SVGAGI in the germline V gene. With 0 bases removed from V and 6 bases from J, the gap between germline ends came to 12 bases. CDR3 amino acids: CASSYSLPFSNEQFF. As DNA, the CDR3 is TGTGCCAGCAGTTACTCCCTCCCCTTTAGCAATGAGCAGTTCTTC.

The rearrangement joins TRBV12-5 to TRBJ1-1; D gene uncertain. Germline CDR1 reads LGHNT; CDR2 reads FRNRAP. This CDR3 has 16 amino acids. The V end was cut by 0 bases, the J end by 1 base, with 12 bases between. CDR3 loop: CASGLVHEGENTEAFF. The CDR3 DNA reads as TGTGCTAGTGGTTTGGTACACGAGGGAGAGAACACTGAAGCTTTCTTT.

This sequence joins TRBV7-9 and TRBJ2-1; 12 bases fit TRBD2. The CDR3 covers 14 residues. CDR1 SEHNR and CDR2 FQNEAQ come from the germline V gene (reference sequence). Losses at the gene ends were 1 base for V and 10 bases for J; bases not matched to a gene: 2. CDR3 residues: CASSLGGLAGEQFF. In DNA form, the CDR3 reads TGTGCCAGCAGCTTAGGAGGACTAGCGGGAGAGCAGTTCTTC.

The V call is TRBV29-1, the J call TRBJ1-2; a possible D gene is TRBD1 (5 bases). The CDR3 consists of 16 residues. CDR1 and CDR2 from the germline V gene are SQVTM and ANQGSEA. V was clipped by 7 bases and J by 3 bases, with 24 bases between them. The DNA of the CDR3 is TGCAGCGCCCTAATGGGGGGAACCGGAAGGTACTATGGCTACACCTTC. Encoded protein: CSALMGGTGRYYGYTF.

CDR3 in DNA: TGTGCCAGCAGCGTAAATGCAGGGGGTAGGGGAGATACGCAGTATTTT. It is translated as CASSVNAGGRGDTQYF. The V and J genes are TRBV9 and TRBJ2-3; 7 bases line up with TRBD1. The CDR3 has 16 residues. Germline V gene lookup returns CDR1 SGDLS and CDR2 YYNGEE. V dropped 1 base and J dropped 5; count of bases not matched to a gene: 10. Using reference TRBV9 and TRBJ2-3 for the parts outside the CDR3, the full variable domain is DSGVTQTPKHLITATGQRVTLRCSPRSGDLSVYWYQQSLDQGLQFLIQYYNGEERAKGNILERFSAQQFPDLHSELNLSSLELGDSALYFCASSVNAGGRGDTQYFGPGTRLTVL.

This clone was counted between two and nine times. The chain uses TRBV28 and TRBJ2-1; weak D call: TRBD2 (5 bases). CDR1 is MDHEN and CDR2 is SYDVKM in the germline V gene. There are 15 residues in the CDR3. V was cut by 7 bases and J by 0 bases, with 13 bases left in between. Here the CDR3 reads CASTRDGGSYNEQFF. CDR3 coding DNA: TGTGCCAGCACCCGCGACGGAGGCTCCTACAATGAGCAGTTCTTC.

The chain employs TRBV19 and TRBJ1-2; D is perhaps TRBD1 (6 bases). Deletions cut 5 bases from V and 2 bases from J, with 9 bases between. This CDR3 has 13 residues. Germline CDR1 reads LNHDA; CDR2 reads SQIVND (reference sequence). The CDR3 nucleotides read TGTGCCAGTAGTCCGGACAGAAACTATGGCTACACCTTC. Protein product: CASSPDRNYGYTF.